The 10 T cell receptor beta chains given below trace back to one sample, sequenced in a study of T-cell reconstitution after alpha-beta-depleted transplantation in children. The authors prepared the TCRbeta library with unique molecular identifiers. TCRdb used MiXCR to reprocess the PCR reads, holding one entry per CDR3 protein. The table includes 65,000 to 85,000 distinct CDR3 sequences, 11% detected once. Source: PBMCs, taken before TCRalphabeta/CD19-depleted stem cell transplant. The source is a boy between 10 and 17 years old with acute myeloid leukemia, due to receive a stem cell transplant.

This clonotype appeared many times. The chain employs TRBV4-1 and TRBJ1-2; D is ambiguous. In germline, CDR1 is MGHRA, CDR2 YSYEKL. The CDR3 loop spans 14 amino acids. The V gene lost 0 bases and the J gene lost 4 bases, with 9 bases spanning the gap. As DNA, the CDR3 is TGCGCCAGCAGCCAAGAAGGGAAGCCCTATGGCTACACCTTC. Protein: CASSQEGKPYGYTF.

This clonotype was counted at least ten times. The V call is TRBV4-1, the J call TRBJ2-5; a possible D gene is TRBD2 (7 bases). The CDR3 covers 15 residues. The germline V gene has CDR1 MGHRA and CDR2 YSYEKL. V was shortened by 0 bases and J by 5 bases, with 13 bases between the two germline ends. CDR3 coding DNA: TGCGCCAGCAGCCAAGAGCAACAGGGAGGGGAGACCCAGTACTTC. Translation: CASSQEQQGGETQYF.

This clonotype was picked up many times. The CDR3 bases are TGTGCCAGTAGGATCCTAGACAGGGCGAACCAGCCCCAGCATTTT. Translating it yields CASRILDRANQPQHF. The rearrangement joins TRBV19 to TRBJ1-5, with 7 nucleotides matching TRBD1. In germline, CDR1 is LNHDA, CDR2 SQIVND (reference sequence). The CDR3 contains 15 residues. V shed 6 bases and J 7 bases; nucleotides not matched to a gene: 12.

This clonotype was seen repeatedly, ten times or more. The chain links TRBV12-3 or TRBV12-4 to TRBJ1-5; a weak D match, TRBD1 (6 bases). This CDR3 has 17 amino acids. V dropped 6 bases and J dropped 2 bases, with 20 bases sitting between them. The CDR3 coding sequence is TGTGCCAGCAGCAGCTACAGGGCGAGGTTGGGCAATCAGCCCCAGCATTTT. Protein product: CASSSYRARLGNQPQHF.

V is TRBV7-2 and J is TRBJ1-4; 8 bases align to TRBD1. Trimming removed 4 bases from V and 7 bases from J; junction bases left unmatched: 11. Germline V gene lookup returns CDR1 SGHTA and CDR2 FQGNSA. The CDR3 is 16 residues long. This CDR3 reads CASSSGQGFASEKLFF. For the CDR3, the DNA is TGTGCCAGCAGCTCCGGACAGGGCTTCGCCTCTGAAAAACTGTTTTTT.

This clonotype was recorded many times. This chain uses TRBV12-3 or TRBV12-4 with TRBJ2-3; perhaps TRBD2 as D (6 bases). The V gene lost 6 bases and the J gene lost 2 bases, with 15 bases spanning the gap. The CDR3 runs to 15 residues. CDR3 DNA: TGTGCCAGCAGCACCCCGGGACTCCCCACAGATACGCAGTATTTT. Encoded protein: CASSTPGLPTDTQYF.

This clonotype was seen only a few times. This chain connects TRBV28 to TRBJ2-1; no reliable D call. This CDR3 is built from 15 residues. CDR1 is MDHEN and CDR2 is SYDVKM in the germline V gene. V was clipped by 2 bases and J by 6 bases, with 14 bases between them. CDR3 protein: CASSLPRANSNEQFF. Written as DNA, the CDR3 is TGTGCCAGCAGTTTACCCCGGGCCAACAGCAATGAGCAGTTCTTC.

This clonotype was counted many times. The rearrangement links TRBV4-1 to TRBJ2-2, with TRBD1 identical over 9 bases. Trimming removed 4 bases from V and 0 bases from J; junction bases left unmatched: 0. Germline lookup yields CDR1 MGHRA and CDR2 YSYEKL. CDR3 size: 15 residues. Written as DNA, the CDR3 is TGCGCCAGCAGCCGGGACAGGGCGAACACCGGGGAGCTGTTTTTT. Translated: CASSRDRANTGELFF.

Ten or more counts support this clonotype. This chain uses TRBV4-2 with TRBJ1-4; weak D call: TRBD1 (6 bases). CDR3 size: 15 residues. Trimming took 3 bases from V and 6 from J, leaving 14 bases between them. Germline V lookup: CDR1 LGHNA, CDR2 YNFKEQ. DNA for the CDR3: TGTGCCAGCAGCCAGGGAACAGGGCCGGATGAAAAACTGTTTTTT. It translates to CASSQGTGPDEKLFF.

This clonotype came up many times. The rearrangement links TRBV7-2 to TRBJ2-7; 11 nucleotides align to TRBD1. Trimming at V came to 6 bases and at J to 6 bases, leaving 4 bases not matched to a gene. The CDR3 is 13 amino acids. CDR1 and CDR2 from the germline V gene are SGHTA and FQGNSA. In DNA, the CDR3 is TGTGCCAGCAGTGGACAGGGGGCCAGCGAGCAGTACTTC. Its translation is CASSGQGASEQYF.